The 10 T cell receptor beta chains below all came from one sample that was sequenced in a study of T cell responses to AZD1222 COVID-19 vaccine. Using immunoSEQ multiplex PCR, the repertoire was profiled, and TCRdb retains in-frame clones only, with some absent. The sample contains just under 90,000 clones, 88% of which appear only once. The material sequenced was peripheral blood, taken on day 0 of AZD1222 vaccination. Source of these receptors: an adult in good health.

This clone has just one count. The chain is built from TRBV28 and TRBJ2-1; 9 positions agree with TRBD2. CDR1 and CDR2 (germline): MDHEN, SYDVKM. J was trimmed by 7 bases and V by 2 bases; bases with no gene match: 9. CDR3 length equals 16 residues. The DNA of the CDR3 is TGTGCCAGCAGTTTAGAACCTAGCGGGGATTCAAATGAGCAGTTCTTC. This codes for CASSLEPSGDSNEQFF.

This rearrangement joins TRBV12-3 or TRBV12-4 to TRBJ2-3; D is possibly TRBD1 or TRBD2 (5 bases each). Trimming took 5 bases from V and 9 from J, leaving 9 bases between them. This CDR3 contains 11 residues. The chain's CDR3 is CASSEGTTQYF. The CDR3 nucleotides read TGTGCCAGCAGTGAGGGGACGACGCAGTATTTT.

This sequence joins TRBV7-9 and TRBJ2-7; maybe TRBD1 (6 bases). This CDR3 is 14 amino acids long. V was clipped by 4 bases and J by 2 bases, with 12 bases between them. Germline V lookup: CDR1 SEHNR, CDR2 FQNEAQ (reference sequence). CDR3 protein: CASSYRVGAYEQYF. DNA of the CDR3: TGTGCCAGCAGCTACAGGGTAGGAGCCTACGAGCAGTACTTC.

The V gene is TRBV28, the J gene TRBJ2-1, with a possible D match to TRBD1 (6 bases). Germline CDR1 and CDR2: MDHEN and SYDVKM. The CDR3 is 14 amino acids. The V end lost 5 bases, the J end lost 1 base, and 9 bases lay between the germline ends. CDR3 DNA sequence: TGTGCCAGCAGTCCCGGACAGTCCTACAATGAGCAGTTCTTC. This encodes CASSPGQSYNEQFF.

The chain recombines TRBV20-1 with TRBJ2-1, with D unclear. CDR1 is DFQATT and CDR2 is SNEGSKA in the germline V gene (reference sequence). The CDR3 covers 10 residues. The V end was cut by 6 bases, the J end by 4 bases, with 4 bases between. The CDR3 here is CSAEYNEQFF. As DNA, the CDR3 is TGCAGTGCGGAGTACAATGAGCAGTTCTTC.

The V call is TRBV5-8, the J call TRBJ1-5, with 11 positions matching TRBD1. CDR3 length: 15 amino acids. V lost 4 bases and J lost 4; bases outside the gene matches: 4. Germline lookup yields CDR1 SGHTS and CDR2 YDEGEE. CDR3 amino acids: CASSRGTGGNQPQHF. For the CDR3, the DNA is TGTGCCAGCAGCCGGGGGACAGGGGGAAATCAGCCCCAGCATTTT.

The rearrangement uses TRBV5-6 and TRBJ2-5; 8 nucleotides agree with TRBD1. Germline CDR1 is SGHDT and CDR2 is YYEEEE. The CDR3 length is 14 residues. Losses at the gene ends were 4 bases for V and 4 bases for J; bases not matched to a gene: 6. CDR3 amino acids: CASSTWDRRETQYF. In DNA, the CDR3 is TGTGCCAGCAGCACATGGGACAGGCGAGAGACCCAGTACTTC.

This chain joins TRBV5-1 and TRBJ2-6, with 14 bases fitting TRBD2. CDR3 length: 18 amino acids. From germline, CDR1 is SGHRS and CDR2 YFSETQ. Germline trimming cut 6 bases from V and 0 bases from J; bases unmatched to any gene: 5. The CDR3 loop reads CASTAGLAGDSGANVLTF. CDR3 DNA: TGCGCCAGCACCGCGGGACTAGCGGGAGACTCTGGGGCCAACGTCCTGACTTTC.

V and J are TRBV27 and TRBJ1-1; 7 nucleotides match TRBD1. Per the germline V gene, CDR1 is MNHEY and CDR2 is SMNVEV (reference sequence). J gave up 5 bases and V 6 bases, and 6 bases lay outside the gene matches. The CDR3 has 13 residues. For the CDR3, the DNA is TGTGCCAGCAGACAACACAGGGGAACTGAAGCTTTCTTT. Amino acids: CASRQHRGTEAFF.

The rearrangement joins TRBV5-1 to TRBJ2-3; D is unclear. V shed 0 bases and J shed 2 bases, with 1 base lying between them. The CDR3 has 12 residues. Germline CDR1 SGHRS, CDR2 YFSETQ. The CDR3 reads CASSLATDTQYF. CDR3 coding DNA: TGCGCCAGCAGCTTGGCCACAGATACGCAGTATTTT.